The clone carrying this TCR beta chain was found a few times. Its antigen is as yet unknown. This sample stems from a study of beta chain features in type 1 diabetes. Study-level results: Diminished insertions and augmented deletions at VDJ junctions characterized type 1 diabetes patients.

From germline, CDR1 is LGHNA and CDR2 YNFKEQ. The CDR3 spans 17 residues. V was pared by 0 bases and J by 0 bases, with 3 bases of the junction left unmatched. The entirety of the isolated RNA underwent reverse transcription, so expressed TCRB transcripts were sequenced. Profiling relied on immunoSEQ multiplex PCR, and the TCRdb table lists in-frame clones only, not all of them. There are some 150,000 clones in the sample; around 9.3% occur only once, and under 1.5% lies in the top ten. Sorting that relied on CD45RO/CCR7/CD25/CD127/CD95/CD27 yielded CD4+ naive, central memory, regulatory and stem cell-like memory cells.

This clonotype was sampled from a man aged 18-30 years in good health. The J gene is TRBJ2-2, the V gene TRBV4-2; 8 bases agree with TRBD1. The sample consisted of naive CD4+ T cells from blood. CDR3 sequence (DNA): TGTGCCAGCAGCCAAGAGCTGGACAGGGCGAACACCGGGGAGCTGTTTTTT. This sequence encodes CASSQELDRANTGELFF.